A single sample gave rise to the 19 T cell receptor beta chains below, sequenced in a study of cytomegalovirus exposure and HLA in healthy donors. 13 Jbeta primers and 60 Vbeta primers were used for the PCR. Data came from immunoSEQ multiplex PCR; TCRdb stores just in-frame clones and leaves some out. The data hold 130,000 to 150,000 clones, with around 75% observed a single time. Material for sequencing was PBMCs. The receptor set was obtained from a man aged 60 to 75 in good health and CMV-seronegative.

The genes are TRBV5-1 and TRBJ1-2; D is perhaps TRBD1 (6 bases). CDR3 length equals 12 residues. The V end lost 3 bases, the J end lost 8 bases, and 11 bases lay between the germline ends. CDR1 and CDR2 (germline): SGHRS, YFSETQ. CDR3 sequence (DNA): TGCGCCAGCAGCTACGATCAGGGGGGCTACACCTTC. It codes for CASSYDQGGYTF.

The chain links TRBV5-8 to TRBJ1-5; 9 nucleotides match TRBD1. CDR3 length: 15 residues. Trimming cost V 3 bases and J 0 bases; bases outside gene matches: 1. CDR1 is SGHTS and CDR2 is YDEGEE in the germline V gene. CDR3 residues: CASSWTGDSNQPQHF. CDR3 bases: TGTGCCAGCAGCTGGACAGGGGATAGCAATCAGCCCCAGCATTTT.

This sequence joins TRBV10-3 and TRBJ1-4; no clear D gene. Germline values: CDR1 ENHRY, CDR2 SYGVKD. CDR3 length: 14 residues. Trimming removed 4 bases at V and 6 bases at J, with 12 bases between. Here the CDR3 reads CAISAEGGHEKLFF. The CDR3 DNA sequence: TGTGCCATCAGTGCCGAGGGAGGGCATGAAAAACTGTTTTTT.

The chain links TRBV25-1 to TRBJ1-1; D is possibly TRBD1 (6 bases). V was shortened by 0 bases and J by 3 bases, with 11 bases between the two germline ends. The CDR3 is 15 amino acids. Germline V lookup: CDR1 MGHDK, CDR2 SYGVNS. The CDR3 spells CASSEYRGGDTEAFF. CDR3 nucleotide sequence: TGTGCCAGCAGTGAATACCGAGGGGGGGACACTGAAGCTTTCTTT.

The chain employs TRBV5-6 and TRBJ2-2; D call uncertain. This CDR3 contains 14 residues. The germline gives CDR1 SGHDT, CDR2 YYEEEE. Trimming removed 3 bases at V and 2 bases at J, with 8 bases between. Written as DNA, the CDR3 is TGTGCCAGCAGCTCTATGCGCAACACCGGGGAGCTGTTTTTT. Amino acids: CASSSMRNTGELFF.

The chain recombines TRBV18 with TRBJ2-5; a possible D gene is TRBD1 (5 bases). This CDR3 has 14 amino acids. From germline, CDR1 is KGHSH and CDR2 LQKENI. V lost 3 bases and J 2 bases, leaving 10 bases between the germline ends. The CDR3 region is CASSPGAAQETQYF. CDR3 sequence (DNA): TGTGCCAGCTCACCTGGGGCAGCGCAAGAGACCCAGTACTTC.

This clone was seen once. The V and J genes are TRBV6-4 and TRBJ2-1, with 11 bases matching TRBD2. Germline V lookup: CDR1 MRHNA, CDR2 SNTAGT. This CDR3 region has 15 residues. Trimming removed 8 bases from V and 2 bases from J; junction bases left unmatched: 5. In DNA, the CDR3 is TGTGCCAGCTTACCGGGACTAGCGGCCTACAATGAGCAGTTCTTC. This translates into CASLPGLAAYNEQFF.

The chain uses TRBV5-1 and TRBJ2-7; TRBD2 matches 12 bases. The CDR3 spans 14 residues. V gave up 6 bases and J gave up 6 bases; unmatched junction bases: 7. Germline lookup yields CDR1 SGHRS and CDR2 YFSETQ. The CDR3 bases are TGCGCCAGCAAGCTAGCGGGAGGGCCGGGCGAGCAGTACTTC. It yields the protein CASKLAGGPGEQYF.

The chain links TRBV5-4 to TRBJ1-1, with D possibly matching TRBD1 (5 bases). V was pared by 0 bases and J by 4 bases, with 13 bases between. Germline values: CDR1 SGHNT, CDR2 YYREEE (reference sequence). The CDR3 covers 15 residues. CDR3 bases: TGTGCCAGCAGCTTGGGGAGGGGCGGGGGCACTGAAGCTTTCTTT. This gives the protein CASSLGRGGGTEAFF.

The rearrangement uses TRBV5-8 and TRBJ2-3; 13 bases map to TRBD2. After removal of 5 bases from V and 2 bases from J, the junction contained 5 bases not matched to a gene. CDR1 and CDR2 from the germline V gene are SGHTS and YDEGEE. This CDR3 comprises 16 residues. CDR3 in amino acids: CASSPGTSGDTDTQYF. CDR3 DNA: TGTGCCAGCAGTCCCGGGACTAGCGGGGACACAGATACGCAGTATTTT.

The sample holds a few counts of this clone. V is TRBV7-3 and J is TRBJ2-1, with D unresolved. Germline V lookup: CDR1 SGHTA, CDR2 FQGTGA. Trimming took off 0 bases at V and 2 bases at J, with 11 bases between the two ends. CDR3 length: 16 residues. CDR3 DNA sequence: TGTGCCAGCAGCTTAACCCCCCTAGAGCCCTACAATGAGCAGTTCTTC. This translates into CASSLTPLEPYNEQFF.

V usage is TRBV4-1 and J usage is TRBJ2-1; TRBD1 is a possible D gene (6 bases). CDR3 length: 19 amino acids. Germline V lookup: CDR1 MGHRA, CDR2 YSYEKL. Trimming stripped 1 base from V and 1 base from J, with 20 bases between. CDR3 region: CASSQGPGALLDSYNEQFF. DNA for the CDR3: TGCGCCAGCAGCCAAGGGCCAGGGGCACTCCTAGATTCCTACAATGAGCAGTTCTTC.

This sequence joins TRBV2 and TRBJ2-5; 7 nucleotides agree with TRBD2. V gave up 2 bases and J gave up 1 base; unmatched junction bases: 13. The CDR3 has 18 residues. From germline, CDR1 is SNHLY and CDR2 FYNNEI. CDR3 region: CASSEYGTIETTQETQYF. For the CDR3, the DNA is TGTGCCAGCAGTGAATATGGGACTATAGAAACTACCCAAGAGACCCAGTACTTC.

The V and J genes are TRBV30 and TRBJ1-2, with D possibly TRBD1 on 6 matching bases. Germline V gives CDR1 GTSNPN, CDR2 SVGIG (reference sequence). The CDR3 runs 14 residues. Trimming removed 4 bases at V and 3 bases at J, with 15 bases between. The DNA of the CDR3 is TGTGCCTGGAAAGCTGGGGGCGCTGACTATGGCTACACCTTC. This translates into CAWKAGGADYGYTF.

Remarks on this clone: Compared with germline, one end of the junction differs, possibly owing to a read error. The chain uses TRBV30 and TRBJ2-7, with TRBD2 matching 9 bases. Germline CDR1 GTSNPN, CDR2 SVGIG (reference sequence). The CDR3 has 13 amino acids. CDR3 in DNA: TGCGCTTGGAGCGGGGGGATTTTCTACGAGCAGTACTTC. Its translation: CAWSGGIFYEQYF.

The gene calls are TRBV7-3 and TRBJ1-1; possibly TRBD1 for D (5 bases). The CDR3 sequence is 14 residues long. Trimming removed 0 bases from V and 5 bases from J, with 10 bases in between. CDR1 and CDR2 from the germline V gene are SGHTA and FQGTGA. CDR3 DNA: TGTGCCAGCAGCTTAACAGGGGCCGAGACTGAAGCTTTCTTT. This sequence encodes CASSLTGAETEAFF. The variable domain in full, completed from reference TRBV7-3 and TRBJ1-1, reads GAGVSQTPSNKVTEKGKYVELRCDPISGHTALYWYRQSLGQGPEFLIYFQGTGAADDSGLPNDRFFAVRPEGSVSTLKIQRTERGDSAVYLCASSLTGAETEAFFGQGTRLTVV.

V is TRBV5-5 and J is TRBJ2-5; D is unclear. Trimming left V 0 bases short and J 2 bases short, with 5 bases between. The CDR3 runs 13 residues. In germline, CDR1 is SGHKS, CDR2 YYEKEE (reference sequence). CDR3 DNA: TGTGCCAGCAGCTTGGAACAGCAAGAGACCCAGTACTTC. Its translation is CASSLEQQETQYF.

CDR3 sequence reads: CASSVGLDSDEQFF. CDR3 DNA sequence: TGTGCCAGCAGCGTAGGTCTAGACTCCGATGAGCAGTTCTTC. V is TRBV9 and J is TRBJ2-1; D gene uncertain. Per germline, CDR1 SGDLS and CDR2 YYNGEE. V was trimmed by 0 bases and J by 8 bases, leaving 12 bases between them. The CDR3 runs to 14 residues.

The genes are TRBV19 and TRBJ2-2, with D maybe TRBD1 (6 bases). Germline assignment: CDR1 LNHDA and CDR2 SQIVND (reference sequence). V was pared by 7 bases and J by 13 bases, with 13 bases between. The CDR3 is 11 residues long. CDR3 nucleotides: TGTGCCAGTACCTCTCAGGGGCCGCTGTTTTTT. Its translation: CASTSQGPLFF.